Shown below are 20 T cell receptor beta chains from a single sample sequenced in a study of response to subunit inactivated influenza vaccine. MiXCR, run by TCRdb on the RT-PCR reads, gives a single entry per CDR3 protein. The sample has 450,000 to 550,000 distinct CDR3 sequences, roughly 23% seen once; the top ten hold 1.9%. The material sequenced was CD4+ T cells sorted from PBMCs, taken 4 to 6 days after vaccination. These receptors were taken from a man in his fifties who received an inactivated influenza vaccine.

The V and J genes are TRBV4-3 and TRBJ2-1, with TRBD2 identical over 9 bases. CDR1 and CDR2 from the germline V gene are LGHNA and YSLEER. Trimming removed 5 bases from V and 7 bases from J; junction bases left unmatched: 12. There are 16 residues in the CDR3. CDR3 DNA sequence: TGCGCCAGCAGCTGGATCGCGGGAGGGCCGAGGAATGAGCAGTTCTTC. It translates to CASSWIAGGPRNEQFF.

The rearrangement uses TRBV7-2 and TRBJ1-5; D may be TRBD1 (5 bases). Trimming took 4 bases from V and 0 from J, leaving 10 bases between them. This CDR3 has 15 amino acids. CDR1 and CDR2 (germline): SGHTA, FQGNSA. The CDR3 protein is CASSSMTDSNQPQHF. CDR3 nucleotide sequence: TGTGCCAGCAGCTCCATGACAGATAGCAATCAGCCCCAGCATTTT.

CDR3 protein: CASSRGRGWNDEQYF. The CDR3 DNA follows: TGCGCCAGCAGCCGAGGCAGGGGGTGGAACGACGAGCAGTACTTC. The chain couples TRBV5-1 to TRBJ2-7; the match to TRBD1 covers 7 bases. V lost 4 bases and J lost 5; bases outside the gene matches: 12. The CDR3 is 15 amino acids. Germline values: CDR1 SGHRS, CDR2 YFSETQ. The full variable domain, rest sourced from reference TRBV5-1 and TRBJ2-7, is KAGVTQTPRYLIKTRGQQVTLSCSPISGHRSVSWYQQTPGQGLQFLFEYFSETQRNKGNFPGRFSGRQFSNSRSEMNVSTLELGDSALYLCASSRGRGWNDEQYFGPGTRLTVT.

The CDR3 DNA reads TGTGCCAGCAGCCAAGCTAAGAGCAATCAGCCCCAGCATTTT. This gives the protein CASSQAKSNQPQHF. The chain links TRBV4-2 to TRBJ1-5; D is ambiguous. CDR3 length: 14 residues. The germline V gene encodes CDR1 LGHNA and CDR2 YNFKEQ. Trimming cost V 1 base and J 1 base, with 5 bases left between them.

CDR3: CASSVTLAGVKNEQFF. The CDR3 nucleotides are TGTGCCAGCAGCGTAACCCTAGCGGGGGTCAAGAATGAGCAGTTCTTC. The chain links TRBV9 to TRBJ2-1, with 10 bases aligning to TRBD2. The CDR3 has 16 amino acids. After removal of 1 base from V and 7 bases from J, the junction contained 8 bases not matched to a gene. Germline V gene sequence: CDR1 SGDLS, CDR2 YYNGEE.

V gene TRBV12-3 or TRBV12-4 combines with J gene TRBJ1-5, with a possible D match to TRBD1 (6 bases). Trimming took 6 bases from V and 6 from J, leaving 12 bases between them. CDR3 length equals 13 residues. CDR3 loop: CASSNRDVQPQHF. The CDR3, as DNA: TGTGCCAGCAGCAACAGGGATGTTCAGCCCCAGCATTTT.

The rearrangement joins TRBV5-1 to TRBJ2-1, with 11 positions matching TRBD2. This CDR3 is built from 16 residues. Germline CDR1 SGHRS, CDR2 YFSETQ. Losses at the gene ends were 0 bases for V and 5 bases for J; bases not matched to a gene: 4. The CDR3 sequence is CASSLALAGGHNEQFF. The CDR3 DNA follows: TGCGCCAGCAGCTTGGCGCTAGCGGGGGGCCACAATGAGCAGTTCTTC.

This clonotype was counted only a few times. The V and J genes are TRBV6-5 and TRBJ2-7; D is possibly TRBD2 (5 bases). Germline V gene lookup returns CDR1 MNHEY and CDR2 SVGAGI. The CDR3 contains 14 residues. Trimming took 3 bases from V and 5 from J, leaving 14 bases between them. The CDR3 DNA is TGTGCCAGCAGTTATTATGAGGGAGAAGACGAGCAGTACTTC. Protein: CASSYYEGEDEQYF.

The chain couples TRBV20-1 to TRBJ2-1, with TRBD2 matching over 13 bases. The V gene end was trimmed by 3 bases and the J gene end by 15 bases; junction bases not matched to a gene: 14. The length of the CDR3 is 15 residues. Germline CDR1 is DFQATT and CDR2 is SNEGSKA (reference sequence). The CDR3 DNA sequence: TGCAGTGCTAGGCCACTAGCGGGAGGGCCCTCTGGTCCGTTCTTC. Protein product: CSARPLAGGPSGPFF.

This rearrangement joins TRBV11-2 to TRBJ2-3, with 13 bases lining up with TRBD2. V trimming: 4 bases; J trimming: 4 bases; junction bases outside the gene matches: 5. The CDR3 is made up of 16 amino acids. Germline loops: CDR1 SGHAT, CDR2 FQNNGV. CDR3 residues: CASSSLTSGGPDTQYF. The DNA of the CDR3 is TGTGCCAGCAGCTCCCTGACTAGCGGGGGGCCAGATACGCAGTATTTT.

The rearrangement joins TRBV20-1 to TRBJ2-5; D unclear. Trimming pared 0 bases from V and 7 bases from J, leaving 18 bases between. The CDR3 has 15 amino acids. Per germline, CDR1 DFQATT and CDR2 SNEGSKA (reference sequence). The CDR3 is CSARDGKGNSGTQYF. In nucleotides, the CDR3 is TGCAGTGCTAGAGATGGAAAGGGTAATAGTGGGACCCAGTACTTC.

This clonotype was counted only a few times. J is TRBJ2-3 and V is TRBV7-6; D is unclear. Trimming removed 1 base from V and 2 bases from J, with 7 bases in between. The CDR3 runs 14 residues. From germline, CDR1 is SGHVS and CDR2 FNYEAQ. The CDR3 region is CASSLVGVTDTQYF. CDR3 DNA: TGTGCCAGCAGCTTAGTTGGGGTCACAGATACGCAGTATTTT. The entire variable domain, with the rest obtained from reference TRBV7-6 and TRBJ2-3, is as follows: GAGVSQSPRYKVTKRGQDVALRCDPISGHVSLYWYRQALGQGPEFLTYFNYEAQQDKSGLPNDRFSAERPEGSISTLTIQRTEQRDSAMYRCASSLVGVTDTQYFGPGTRLTVL.

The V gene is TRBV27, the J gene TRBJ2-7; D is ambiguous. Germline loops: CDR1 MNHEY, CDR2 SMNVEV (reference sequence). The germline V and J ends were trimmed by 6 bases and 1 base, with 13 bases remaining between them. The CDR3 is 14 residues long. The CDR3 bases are TGTGCCAGCAGCCCTGACTGGAGATCCTACGAGCAGTACTTC. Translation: CASSPDWRSYEQYF.

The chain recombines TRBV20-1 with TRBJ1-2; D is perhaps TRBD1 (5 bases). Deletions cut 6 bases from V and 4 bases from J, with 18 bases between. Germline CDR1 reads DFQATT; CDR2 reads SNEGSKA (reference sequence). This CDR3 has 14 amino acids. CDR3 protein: CSAADGGLGYGYTF. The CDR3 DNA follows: TGCAGTGCCGCGGACGGGGGTTTGGGCTATGGCTACACCTTC.

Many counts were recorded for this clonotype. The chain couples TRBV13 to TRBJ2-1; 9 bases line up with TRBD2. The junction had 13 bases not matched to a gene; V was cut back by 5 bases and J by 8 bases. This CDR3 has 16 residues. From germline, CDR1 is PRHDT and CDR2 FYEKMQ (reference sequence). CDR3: CASSQGSLAGPYEQFF. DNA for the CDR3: TGTGCCAGCAGCCAAGGGAGTCTAGCGGGACCCTATGAGCAGTTCTTC.

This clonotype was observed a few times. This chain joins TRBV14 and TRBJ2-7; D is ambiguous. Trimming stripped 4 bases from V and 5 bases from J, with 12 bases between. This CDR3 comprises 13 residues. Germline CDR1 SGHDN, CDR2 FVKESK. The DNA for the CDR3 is TGTGCCAGCAGCCTCATGGGCGGCGACGAGCAGTACTTC. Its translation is CASSLMGGDEQYF. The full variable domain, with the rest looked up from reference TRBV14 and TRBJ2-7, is EAGVTQFPSHSVIEKGQTVTLRCDPISGHDNLYWYRRVMGKEIKFLLHFVKESKQDESGMPNNRFLAERTGGTYSTLKVQPAELEDSGVYFCASSLMGGDEQYFGPGTRLTVT.

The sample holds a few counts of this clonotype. The CDR3 DNA reads as TGTGCCAGCAGCGTTAGCGGGAGCACCCTCAATGAGCAGTTCTTC. Residues: CASSVSGSTLNEQFF. The chain is built from TRBV9 and TRBJ2-1; 9 bases agree with TRBD2. Germline CDR1 reads SGDLS; CDR2 reads YYNGEE. V dropped 2 bases and J dropped 6; count of bases not matched to a gene: 6. The CDR3 is made up of 15 amino acids.

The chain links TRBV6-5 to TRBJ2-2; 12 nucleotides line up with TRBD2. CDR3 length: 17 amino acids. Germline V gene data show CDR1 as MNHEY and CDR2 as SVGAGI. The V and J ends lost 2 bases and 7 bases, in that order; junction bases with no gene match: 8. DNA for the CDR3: TGTGCCAGCAGTTACGATCTAGCGGGAGGGCCGAACGGGGAGCTGTTTTTT. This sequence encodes CASSYDLAGGPNGELFF.

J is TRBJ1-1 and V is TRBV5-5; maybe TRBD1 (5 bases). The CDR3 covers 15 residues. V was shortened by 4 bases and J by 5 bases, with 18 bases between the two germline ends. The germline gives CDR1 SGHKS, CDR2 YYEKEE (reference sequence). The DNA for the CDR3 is TGTGCCAGCAGCAAAACCGGGACCCCCTGGACTGAAGCTTTCTTT. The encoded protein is CASSKTGTPWTEAFF. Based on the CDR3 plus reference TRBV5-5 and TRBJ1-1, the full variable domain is DAGVTQSPTHLIKTRGQQVTLRCSPISGHKSVSWYQQVLGQGPQFIFQYYEKEERGRGNFPDRFSARQFPNYSSELNVNALLLGDSALYLCASSKTGTPWTEAFFGQGTRLTVV.

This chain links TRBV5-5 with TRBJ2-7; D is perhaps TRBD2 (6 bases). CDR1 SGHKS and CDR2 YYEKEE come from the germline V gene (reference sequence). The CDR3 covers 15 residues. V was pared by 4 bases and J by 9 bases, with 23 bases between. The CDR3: CASSTAGLGRTGQYF. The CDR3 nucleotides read TGTGCCAGCAGCACGGCGGGATTGGGACGCACGGGGCAGTACTTC.